This TCR beta chain was retrieved from a study of blood T cell repertoires in COVID-19. Sequencing used immunoSEQ multiplex PCR; TCRdb keeps in-frame clones, though not all of them. The sample shows almost 400,000 clones, roughly 89% of them seen only once. The CDR3 has 15 residues. Germline CDR1 reads SGHRS; CDR2 reads YFSETQ. J was trimmed by 0 bases and V by 2 bases; bases with no gene match: 5. Comments on this clone: Other DNA sequences in the sample encode the same CDR3.

Source material: PBMCs or T cells enriched from blood (not recorded which). The sequence was collected from a woman aged 25 to 45 who had recovered from COVID-19. This sequence joins TRBV5-1 and TRBJ2-7; 7 nucleotides match TRBD2. The CDR3 coding sequence is TGCGCCAGCAGCTTACAGCGGGGCCGCTCCTACGAGCAGTACTTC. Amino acids: CASSLQRGRSYEQYF.